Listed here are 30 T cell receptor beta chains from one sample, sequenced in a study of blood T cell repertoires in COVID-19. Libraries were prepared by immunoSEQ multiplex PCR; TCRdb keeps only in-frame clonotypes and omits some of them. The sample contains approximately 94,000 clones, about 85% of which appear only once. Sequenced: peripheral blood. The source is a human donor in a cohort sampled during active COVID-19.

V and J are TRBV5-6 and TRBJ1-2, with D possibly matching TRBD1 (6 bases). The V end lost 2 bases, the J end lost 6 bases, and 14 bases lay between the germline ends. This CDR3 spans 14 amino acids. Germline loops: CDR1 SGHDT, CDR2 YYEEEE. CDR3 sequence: CASSLGQSKHGYTF. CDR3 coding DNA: TGTGCCAGCAGCTTAGGACAGAGCAAACATGGCTACACCTTC.

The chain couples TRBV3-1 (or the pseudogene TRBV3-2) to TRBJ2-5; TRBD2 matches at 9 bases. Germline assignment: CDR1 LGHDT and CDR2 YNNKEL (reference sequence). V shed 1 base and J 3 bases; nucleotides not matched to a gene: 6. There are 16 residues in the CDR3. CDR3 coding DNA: TGTGCCAGCAGCCAAGGCCCGACTAGCGGAAAAGAGACCCAGTACTTC. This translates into CASSQGPTSGKETQYF.

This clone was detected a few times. CDR3 loop: CASRRTSGTSEQYF. In DNA form, the CDR3 reads TGTGCCAGCAGGCGGACTAGCGGGACGAGCGAGCAGTACTTC. This chain connects TRBV27 to TRBJ2-7; 12 bases are a match to TRBD2. The CDR3 is made up of 14 amino acids. J gave up 6 bases and V 6 bases, and 6 bases lay outside the gene matches. The V gene's germline CDR1 is MNHEY and CDR2 SMNVEV (reference sequence).

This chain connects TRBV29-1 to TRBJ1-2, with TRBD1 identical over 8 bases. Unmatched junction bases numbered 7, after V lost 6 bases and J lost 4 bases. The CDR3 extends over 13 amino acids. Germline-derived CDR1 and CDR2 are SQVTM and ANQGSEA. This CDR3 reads CSVGDRRGYGYTF. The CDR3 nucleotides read TGCAGCGTGGGGGACAGGAGGGGCTATGGCTACACCTTC.

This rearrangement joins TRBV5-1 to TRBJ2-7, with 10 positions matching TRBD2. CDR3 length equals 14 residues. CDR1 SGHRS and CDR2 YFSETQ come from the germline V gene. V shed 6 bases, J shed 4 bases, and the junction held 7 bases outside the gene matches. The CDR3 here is CASTRTSGSYEQYF. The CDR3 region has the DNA TGCGCCAGCACCCGGACTAGCGGCTCTTACGAGCAGTACTTC.

This CDR3 is CASSPGLAGGPVSHNEQFF. DNA for the CDR3: TGTGCCAGCAGCCCCGGACTAGCGGGGGGGCCGGTATCCCACAATGAGCAGTTCTTC. The V call is TRBV7-9, the J call TRBJ2-1; 15 bases are shared with TRBD2. The CDR3 is 19 amino acids. Germline V CDR1 and CDR2: SEHNR, FQNEAQ (reference sequence). J gave up 5 bases and V 5 bases, and 13 bases lay outside the gene matches.

CDR3 sequence: CASKTPGQSNSPLHF. Written as DNA, the CDR3 is TGTGCCAGCAAGACACCGGGACAGAGTAATTCACCCCTCCACTTT. The V and J genes are TRBV7-2 and TRBJ1-6, with 7 bases that match TRBD1. After removal of 7 bases from V and 6 bases from J, the junction contained 9 bases not matched to a gene. The CDR3 runs 15 residues. CDR1 SGHTA and CDR2 FQGNSA come from the germline V gene.

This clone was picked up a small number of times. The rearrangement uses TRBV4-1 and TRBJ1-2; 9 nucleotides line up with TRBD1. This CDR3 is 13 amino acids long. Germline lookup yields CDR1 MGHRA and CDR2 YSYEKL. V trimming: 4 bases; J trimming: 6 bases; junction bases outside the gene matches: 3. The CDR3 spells CASSRGQGDGYTF. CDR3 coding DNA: TGCGCCAGCAGCCGGGGACAGGGCGATGGCTACACCTTC.

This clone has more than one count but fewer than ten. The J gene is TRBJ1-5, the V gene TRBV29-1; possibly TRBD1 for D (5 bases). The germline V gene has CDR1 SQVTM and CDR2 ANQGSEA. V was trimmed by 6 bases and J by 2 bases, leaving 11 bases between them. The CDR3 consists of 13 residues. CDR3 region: CSVGEGRNQPQHF. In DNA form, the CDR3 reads TGCAGCGTGGGGGAGGGGCGCAATCAGCCCCAGCATTTT.

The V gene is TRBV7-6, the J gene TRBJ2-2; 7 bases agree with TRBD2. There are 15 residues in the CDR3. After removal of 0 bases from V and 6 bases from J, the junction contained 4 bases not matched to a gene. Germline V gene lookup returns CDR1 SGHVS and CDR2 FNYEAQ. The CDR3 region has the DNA TGTGCCAGCAGCTTAGCGGGAGGGTTCGCCGGGGAGCTGTTTTTT. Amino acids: CASSLAGGFAGELFF.

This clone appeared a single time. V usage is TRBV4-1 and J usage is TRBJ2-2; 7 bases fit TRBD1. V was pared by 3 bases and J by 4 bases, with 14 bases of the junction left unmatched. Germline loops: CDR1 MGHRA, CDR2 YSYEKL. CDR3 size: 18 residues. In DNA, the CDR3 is TGCGCCAGCAGCCAGGTTGGGGTGGAGACAGGGTTCACCGGGGAGCTGTTTTTT. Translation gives CASSQVGVETGFTGELFF.

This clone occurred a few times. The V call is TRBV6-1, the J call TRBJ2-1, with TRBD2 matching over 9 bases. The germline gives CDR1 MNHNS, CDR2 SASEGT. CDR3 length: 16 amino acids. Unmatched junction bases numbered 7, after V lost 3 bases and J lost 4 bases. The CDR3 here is CASSDTRLAAYNEQFF. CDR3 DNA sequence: TGTGCCAGCAGTGACACGAGACTAGCGGCATACAATGAGCAGTTCTTC.

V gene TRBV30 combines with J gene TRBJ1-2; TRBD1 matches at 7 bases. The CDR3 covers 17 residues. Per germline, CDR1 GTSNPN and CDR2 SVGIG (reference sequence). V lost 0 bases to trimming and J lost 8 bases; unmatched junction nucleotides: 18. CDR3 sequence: CAWSVLAGQRIRRGYTF. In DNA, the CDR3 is TGTGCCTGGAGTGTACTGGCGGGACAGAGAATTAGACGGGGCTACACCTTC.

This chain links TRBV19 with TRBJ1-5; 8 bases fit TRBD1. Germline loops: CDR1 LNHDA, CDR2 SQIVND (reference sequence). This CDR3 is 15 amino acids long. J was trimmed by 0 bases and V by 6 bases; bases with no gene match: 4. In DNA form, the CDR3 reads TGTGCCAGTAGAGGGACAGGCTCTAGCAATCAGCCCCAGCATTTT. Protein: CASRGTGSSNQPQHF.

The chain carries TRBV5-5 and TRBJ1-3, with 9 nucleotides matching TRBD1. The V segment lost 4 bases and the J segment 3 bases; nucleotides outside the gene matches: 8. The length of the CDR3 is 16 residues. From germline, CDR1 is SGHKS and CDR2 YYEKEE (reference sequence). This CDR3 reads CASSRDRQGGGNTIYF. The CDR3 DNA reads TGTGCCAGCAGCCGTGACCGACAGGGGGGTGGAAACACCATATATTTT.

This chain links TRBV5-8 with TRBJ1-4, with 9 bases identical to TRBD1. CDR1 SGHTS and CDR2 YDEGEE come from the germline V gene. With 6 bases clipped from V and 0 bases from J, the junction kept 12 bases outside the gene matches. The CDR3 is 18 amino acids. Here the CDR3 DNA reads TGTGCCAGCAACCTACCGGGACAGGGTAAAGCAACTAATGAAAAACTGTTTTTT. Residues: CASNLPGQGKATNEKLFF.

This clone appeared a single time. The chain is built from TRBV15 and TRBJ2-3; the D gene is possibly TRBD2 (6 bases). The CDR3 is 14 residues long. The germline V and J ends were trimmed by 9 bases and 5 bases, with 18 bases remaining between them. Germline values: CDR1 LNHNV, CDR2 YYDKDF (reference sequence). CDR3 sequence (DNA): TGTGCCACGCGCTCGCGGGAAATTATAGATACGCAGTATTTT. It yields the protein CATRSREIIDTQYF. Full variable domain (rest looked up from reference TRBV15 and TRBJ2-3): DAMVIQNPRYQVTQFGKPVTLSCSQTLNHNVMYWYQQKSSQAPKLLFHYYDKDFNNEADTPDNFQSRRPNTSFCFLDIRSPGLGDTAMYLCATRSREIIDTQYFGPGTRLTVL.

In DNA, the CDR3 is TGCGCCAGCAGCCACCCGCAGGAAAGCAAACGATCACCCCTCCACTTT. It is translated as CASSHPQESKRSPLHF. The rearrangement joins TRBV4-1 to TRBJ1-6; D not certain. This CDR3 spans 16 amino acids. The germline CDR1 and CDR2 sequences are MGHRA and YSYEKL. Trimming took 3 bases from V and 10 from J, leaving 19 bases between them.

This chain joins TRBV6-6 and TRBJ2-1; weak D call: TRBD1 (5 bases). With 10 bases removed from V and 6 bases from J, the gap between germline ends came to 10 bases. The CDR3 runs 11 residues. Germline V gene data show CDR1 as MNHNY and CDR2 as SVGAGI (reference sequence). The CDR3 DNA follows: TGTGCCATCCTAAGGGGCAATGAGCAGTTCTTC. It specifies CAILRGNEQFF.

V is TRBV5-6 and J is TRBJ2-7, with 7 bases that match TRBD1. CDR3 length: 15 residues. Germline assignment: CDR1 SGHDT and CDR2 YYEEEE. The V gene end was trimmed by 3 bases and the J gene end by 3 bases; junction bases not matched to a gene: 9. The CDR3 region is CASSYYSGTVYEQYF. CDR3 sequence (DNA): TGTGCCAGCAGCTACTATTCCGGGACAGTCTACGAGCAGTACTTC.

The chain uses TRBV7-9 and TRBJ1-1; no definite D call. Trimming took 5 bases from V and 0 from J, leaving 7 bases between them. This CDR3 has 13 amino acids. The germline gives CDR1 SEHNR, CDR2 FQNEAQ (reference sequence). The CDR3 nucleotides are TGTGCCAGCAGCCACGGGGTGAACACTGAAGCTTTCTTT. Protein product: CASSHGVNTEAFF.

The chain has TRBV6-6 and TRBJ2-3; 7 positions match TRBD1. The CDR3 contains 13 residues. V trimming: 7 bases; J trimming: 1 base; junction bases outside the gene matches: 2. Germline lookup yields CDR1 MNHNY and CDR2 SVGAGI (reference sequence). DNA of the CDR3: TGTGCCAGCACGGGACAGCGCACAGATACGCAGTATTTT. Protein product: CASTGQRTDTQYF.

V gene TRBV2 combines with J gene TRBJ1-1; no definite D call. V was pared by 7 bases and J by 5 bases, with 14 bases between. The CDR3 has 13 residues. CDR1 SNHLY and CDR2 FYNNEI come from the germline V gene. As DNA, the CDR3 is TGTGCCAGCACTGACACCCCCCAGACTGAAGCTTTCTTT. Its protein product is CASTDTPQTEAFF.

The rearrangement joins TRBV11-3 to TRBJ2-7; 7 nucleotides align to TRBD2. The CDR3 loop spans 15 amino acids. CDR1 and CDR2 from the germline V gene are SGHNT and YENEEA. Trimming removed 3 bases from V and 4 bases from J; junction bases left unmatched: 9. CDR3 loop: CASSLRTGGSYEQYF. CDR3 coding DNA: TGTGCCAGCAGCTTGCGTACGGGAGGATCGTACGAGCAGTACTTC. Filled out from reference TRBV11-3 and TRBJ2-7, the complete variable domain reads EAGVVQSPRYKIIEKKQPVAFWCNPISGHNTLYWYLQNLGQGPELLIRYENEEAVDDSQLPKDRFSAERLKGVDSTLKIQPAELGDSAVYLCASSLRTGGSYEQYFGPGTRLTVT.

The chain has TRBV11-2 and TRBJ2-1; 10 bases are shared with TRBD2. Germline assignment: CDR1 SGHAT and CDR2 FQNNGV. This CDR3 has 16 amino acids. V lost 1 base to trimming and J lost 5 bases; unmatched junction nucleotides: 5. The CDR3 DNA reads TGTGCCAGCAGCTTAGCGGCTAGCGGGAGACACAATGAGCAGTTCTTC. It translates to CASSLAASGRHNEQFF.

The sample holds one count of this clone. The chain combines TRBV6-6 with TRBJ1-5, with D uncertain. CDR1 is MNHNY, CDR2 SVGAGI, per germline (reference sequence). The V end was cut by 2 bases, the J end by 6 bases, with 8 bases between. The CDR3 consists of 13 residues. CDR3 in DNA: TGTGCCAGCAGTTACGGAGGGTTTCAGCCCCAGCATTTT. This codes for CASSYGGFQPQHF.

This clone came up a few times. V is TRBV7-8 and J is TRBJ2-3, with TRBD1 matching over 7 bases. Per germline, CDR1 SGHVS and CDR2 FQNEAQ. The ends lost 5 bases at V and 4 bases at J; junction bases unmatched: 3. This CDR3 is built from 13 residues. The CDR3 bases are TGTGCCAGCAGCACAGGGGATCCAGATACGCAGTATTTT. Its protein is CASSTGDPDTQYF.

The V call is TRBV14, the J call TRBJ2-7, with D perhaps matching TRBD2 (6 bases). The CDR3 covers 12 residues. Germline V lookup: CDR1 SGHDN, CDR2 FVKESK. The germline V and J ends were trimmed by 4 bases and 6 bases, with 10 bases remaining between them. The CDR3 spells CASSRGVFEQYF. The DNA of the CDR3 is TGTGCCAGCAGCCGGGGGGTCTTCGAGCAGTACTTC. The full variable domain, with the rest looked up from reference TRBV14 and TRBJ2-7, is EAGVTQFPSHSVIEKGQTVTLRCDPISGHDNLYWYRRVMGKEIKFLLHFVKESKQDESGMPNNRFLAERTGGTYSTLKVQPAELEDSGVYFCASSRGVFEQYFGPGTRLTVT.

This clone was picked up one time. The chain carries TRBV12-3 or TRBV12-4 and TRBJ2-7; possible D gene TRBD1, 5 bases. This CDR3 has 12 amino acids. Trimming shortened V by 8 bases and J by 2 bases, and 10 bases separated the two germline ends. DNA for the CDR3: TGTGCCAGCTGCTGGACACCCTACGAGCAGTACTTC. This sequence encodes CASCWTPYEQYF.

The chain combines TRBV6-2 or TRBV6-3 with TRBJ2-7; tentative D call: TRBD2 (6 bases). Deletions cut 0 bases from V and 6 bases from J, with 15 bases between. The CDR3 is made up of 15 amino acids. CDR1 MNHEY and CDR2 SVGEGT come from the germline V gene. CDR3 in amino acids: CASSYSNRDFREQYF. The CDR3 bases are TGTGCCAGCAGTTACTCTAACCGGGACTTTCGCGAGCAGTACTTC.